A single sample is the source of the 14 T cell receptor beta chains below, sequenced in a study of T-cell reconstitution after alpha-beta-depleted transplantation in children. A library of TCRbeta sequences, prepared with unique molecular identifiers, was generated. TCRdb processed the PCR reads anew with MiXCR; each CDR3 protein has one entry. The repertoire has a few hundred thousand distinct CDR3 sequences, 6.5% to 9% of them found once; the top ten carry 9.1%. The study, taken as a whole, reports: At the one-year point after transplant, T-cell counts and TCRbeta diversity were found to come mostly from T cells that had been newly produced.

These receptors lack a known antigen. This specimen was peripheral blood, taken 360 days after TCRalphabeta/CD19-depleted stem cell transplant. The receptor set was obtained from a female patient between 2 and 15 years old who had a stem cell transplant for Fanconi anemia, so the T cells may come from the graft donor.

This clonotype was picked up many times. The CDR3: CASGDSYNSPLHF. The CDR3 DNA is TGTGCCAGCGGAGACTCCTATAATTCACCCCTCCACTTT. The chain links TRBV7-3 to TRBJ1-6, with unresolved D. Between the trimmed V and J ends, which lost 8 bases and 0 bases, there was a span of 5 bases. Germline CDR1 reads SGHTA; CDR2 reads FQGTGA. The length of the CDR3 is 13 residues.

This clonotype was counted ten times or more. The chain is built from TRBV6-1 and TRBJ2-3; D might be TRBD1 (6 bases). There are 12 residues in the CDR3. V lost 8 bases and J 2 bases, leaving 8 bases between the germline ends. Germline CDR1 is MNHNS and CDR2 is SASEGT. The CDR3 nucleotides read TGTGCCAGCGAGGGGGTCACAGATACGCAGTATTTT. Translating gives CASEGVTDTQYF.

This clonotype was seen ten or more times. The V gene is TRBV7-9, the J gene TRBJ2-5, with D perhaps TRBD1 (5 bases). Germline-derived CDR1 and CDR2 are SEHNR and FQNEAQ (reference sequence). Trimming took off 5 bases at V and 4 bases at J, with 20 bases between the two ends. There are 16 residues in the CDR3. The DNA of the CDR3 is TGTGCCAGCAGCCCTGACTCAGGGATCGTGCGAGAGACCCAGTACTTC. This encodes CASSPDSGIVRETQYF.

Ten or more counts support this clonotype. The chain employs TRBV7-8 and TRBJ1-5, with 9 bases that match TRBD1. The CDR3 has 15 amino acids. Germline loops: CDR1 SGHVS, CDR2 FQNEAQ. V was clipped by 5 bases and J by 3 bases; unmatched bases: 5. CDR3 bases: TGTGCCAGCAGCAAGGGACAGGGAGACAATCAGCCCCAGCATTTT. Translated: CASSKGQGDNQPQHF.

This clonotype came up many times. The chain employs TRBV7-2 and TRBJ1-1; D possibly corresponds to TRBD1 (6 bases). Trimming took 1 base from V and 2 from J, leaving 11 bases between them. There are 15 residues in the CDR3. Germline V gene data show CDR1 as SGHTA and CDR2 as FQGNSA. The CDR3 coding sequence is TGTGCCAGCAGCTTAGAAGGGGGTCGAAACACTGAAGCTTTCTTT. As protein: CASSLEGGRNTEAFF.

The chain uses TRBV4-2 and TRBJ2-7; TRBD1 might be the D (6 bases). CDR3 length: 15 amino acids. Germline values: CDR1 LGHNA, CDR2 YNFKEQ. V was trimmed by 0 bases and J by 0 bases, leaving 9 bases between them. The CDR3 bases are TGTGCCAGCAGCCAAGACAGGGGTACCTCCTACGAGCAGTACTTC. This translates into CASSQDRGTSYEQYF.

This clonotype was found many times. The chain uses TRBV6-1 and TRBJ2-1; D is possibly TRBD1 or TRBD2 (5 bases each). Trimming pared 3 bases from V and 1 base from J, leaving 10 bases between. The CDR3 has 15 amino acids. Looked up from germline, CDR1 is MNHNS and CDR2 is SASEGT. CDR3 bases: TGTGCCAGCAGTGAGGGACCCTATTCCTACAATGAGCAGTTCTTC. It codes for CASSEGPYSYNEQFF.

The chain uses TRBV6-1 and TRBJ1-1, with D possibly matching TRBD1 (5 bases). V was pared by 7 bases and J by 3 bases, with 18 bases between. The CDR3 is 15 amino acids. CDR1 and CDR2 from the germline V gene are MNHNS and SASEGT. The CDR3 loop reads CASKGTDLGDTEAFF. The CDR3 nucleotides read TGTGCCAGCAAGGGGACGGACTTAGGGGACACTGAAGCTTTCTTT.

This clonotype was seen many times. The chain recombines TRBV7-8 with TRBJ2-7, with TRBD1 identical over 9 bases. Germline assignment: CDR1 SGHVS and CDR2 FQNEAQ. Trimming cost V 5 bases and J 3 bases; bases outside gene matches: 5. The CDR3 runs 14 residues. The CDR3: CASSRTGVRYEQYV. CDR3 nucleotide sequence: TGTGCCAGCAGCAGGACAGGGGTCCGCTACGAGCAGTACGTC.

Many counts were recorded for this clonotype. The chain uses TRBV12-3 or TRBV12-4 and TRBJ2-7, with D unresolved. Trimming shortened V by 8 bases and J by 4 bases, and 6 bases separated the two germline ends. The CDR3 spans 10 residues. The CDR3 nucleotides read TGTGCCAGCGGCCTATACGAGCAGTACTTC. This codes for CASGLYEQYF.

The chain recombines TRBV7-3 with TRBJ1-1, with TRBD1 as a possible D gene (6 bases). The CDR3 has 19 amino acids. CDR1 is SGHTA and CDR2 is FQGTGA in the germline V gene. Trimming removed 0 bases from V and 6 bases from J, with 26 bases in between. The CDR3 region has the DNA TGTGCCAGCAGCTTAACGGGGACGGGGGCGGGGATTCTCCAACCTGAAGCTTTCTTT. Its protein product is CASSLTGTGAGILQPEAFF.

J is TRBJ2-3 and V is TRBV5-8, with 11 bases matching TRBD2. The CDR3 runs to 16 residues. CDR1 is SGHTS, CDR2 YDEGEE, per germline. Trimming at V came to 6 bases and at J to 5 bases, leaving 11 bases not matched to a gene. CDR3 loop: CASMPSGRFLEDTQYF. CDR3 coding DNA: TGTGCCAGCATGCCTAGCGGGAGGTTCCTCGAAGATACGCAGTATTTT.

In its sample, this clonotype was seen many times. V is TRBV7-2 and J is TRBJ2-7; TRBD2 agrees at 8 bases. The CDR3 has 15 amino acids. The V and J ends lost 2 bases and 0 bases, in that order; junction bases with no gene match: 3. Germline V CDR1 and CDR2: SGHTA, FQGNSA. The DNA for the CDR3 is TGTGCCAGCAGCTTACGAGCGGGGGACTCCTACGAGCAGTACTTC. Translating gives CASSLRAGDSYEQYF.

The CDR3 loop is CASSQILADSTDTQYF. CDR3 in DNA: TGTGCCAGCTCACAAATTTTAGCGGATAGCACAGATACGCAGTATTTT. V is TRBV18 and J is TRBJ2-3; D is perhaps TRBD2 (6 bases). The germline V gene has CDR1 KGHSH and CDR2 LQKENI. V was cut by 4 bases and J by 0 bases, with 14 bases left in between. The CDR3 covers 16 residues.